This TCR beta chain derives from a study of blood T cell repertoires in COVID-19. Study-level background: Donors in the United States, Italy and Spain gave samples during acute or convalescent COVID-19.

Here immunoSEQ multiplex PCR was the method, and the copy in TCRdb shows in-frame clones only, minus some. The sample yields 95,000 to 150,000 clones, around 83% seen once. For recovered donors of Cohort 3, there were two negative PCRs, clearance, or symptom resolution. The CDR3 extends over 14 amino acids. Trimming left V 6 bases short and J 4 bases short, with 12 bases between. CDR1 and CDR2 (germline): MNHEY, SMNVEV (reference sequence). Sequenced material: PBMCs or T cells enriched from blood (not recorded which). This clonotype was sampled from a woman in her 30s who had recovered from COVID-19. The rearrangement uses TRBV27 and TRBJ1-4; D uncertain. The CDR3 protein is CASSPPDVNEKLFF. The CDR3 region has the DNA TGTGCCAGCAGCCCGCCAGATGTTAATGAAAAACTGTTTTTT.